This T cell receptor (beta chain) stems from a study of T cell responses to AZD1222 COVID-19 vaccine. About the research overall: Second-dose schedules of about 4 or about 12 weeks were combined. Notes on the study in general: Baseline seropositives among AZD1222 recipients totaled only five or six. Spike-specific TCR breadth and depth were elevated following two AZD1222 doses. Reportedly, nearly half the spike-specific TCRs target unmutated variant regions.

Points on this clone: The antigen is unknown.

The CDR3 totals 12 residues. Trimming shortened V by 5 bases and J by 0 bases, and 5 bases separated the two germline ends. The germline V gene encodes CDR1 GTSNPN and CDR2 SVGIG (reference sequence). Using immunoSEQ multiplex PCR, the repertoire was profiled, and TCRdb retains in-frame clones only, with some absent. Of 110,000 to 150,000 clones listed, roughly 90% were seen once; the top ten hold less than 4.5%. The TCR comes from an adult in good health. The starting material was peripheral blood, obtained on day 0 of AZD1222 vaccination. This chain connects TRBV30 to TRBJ1-5; D remains ambiguous. The CDR3 sequence is CAWCYSNQPQHF. The CDR3 DNA follows: TGTGCCTGGTGTTATAGCAATCAGCCCCAGCATTTT.